The 14 T cell receptor beta chains listed next were all sequenced from one sample in a study of memory CD4+ T cells and cytomegalovirus serostatus. Generated by immunoSEQ multiplex PCR, the TCRdb table keeps only in-frame clones and is missing some. There are 55,000 to 65,000 clones in the sample; approximately 77% occur only once, and just under 0.5% lies in the top ten. The sort gate was single viable CD3+CD4+CD8-CD45RO+ cells for memory CD4+ T cells. Sequenced input: memory CD4+ T cells from blood. The origin of the receptors is an adult in good health and CMV-seronegative. Some clones in this sample may be carry-over from other donors' samples.

The V gene is TRBV18, the J gene TRBJ1-1, with D unclear. Germline V gene lookup returns CDR1 KGHSH and CDR2 LQKENI. The CDR3 is made up of 12 amino acids. The V end was cut by 1 base, the J end by 4 bases, with 4 bases between. CDR3 amino acids: CASSPLLTEAFF. In DNA form, the CDR3 reads TGTGCCAGCTCACCACTACTCACTGAAGCTTTCTTT. Full variable domain (remainder filled in from reference TRBV18 and TRBJ1-1): NAGVMQNPRHLVRRRGQEARLRCSPMKGHSHVYWYRQLPEEGLKFMVYLQKENIIDESGMPKERFSAEFPKEGPSILRIQQVVRGDSAAYFCASSPLLTEAFFGQGTRLTVV.

The rearrangement links TRBV30 to TRBJ1-2, with 8 bases lining up with TRBD1. The germline V gene encodes CDR1 GTSNPN and CDR2 SVGIG (reference sequence). The CDR3 is 13 residues long. J was trimmed by 7 bases and V by 3 bases; bases with no gene match: 7. CDR3 protein: CAWRPQGAGGYTF. The CDR3 bases are TGTGCCTGGAGGCCTCAGGGGGCAGGTGGCTACACCTTC.

This rearrangement joins TRBV15 to TRBJ2-3; TRBD2 matches at 13 bases. V lost 0 bases to trimming and J lost 2 bases; unmatched junction nucleotides: 17. The CDR3 has 22 residues. The germline V gene encodes CDR1 LNHNV and CDR2 YYDKDF (reference sequence). CDR3 sequence reads: CATSRDLGPGRTSGRFTDTQYF. The CDR3 region has the DNA TGTGCCACCAGCAGAGATTTGGGGCCGGGTCGGACTAGCGGGAGATTCACAGATACGCAGTATTTT.

V is TRBV29-1 and J is TRBJ2-1, with D possibly called TRBD1 or TRBD2 (5 bases each). Per the germline V gene, CDR1 is SQVTM and CDR2 is ANQGSEA. The CDR3 has 13 amino acids. V was pared by 5 bases and J by 7 bases, with 15 bases between. The CDR3 sequence is CSVTGRLGNEQFF. The CDR3 region has the DNA TGCAGCGTTACGGGACGCCTAGGGAATGAGCAGTTCTTC.

This clone turned up a few times. This chain links TRBV4-2 with TRBJ2-3; 8 bases align to TRBD2. The V segment lost 4 bases and the J segment 2 bases; nucleotides outside the gene matches: 5. This CDR3 contains 15 residues. The germline V gene encodes CDR1 LGHNA and CDR2 YNFKEQ. CDR3 region: CASSPTSGNTDTQYF. CDR3 DNA sequence: TGTGCCAGCAGCCCAACTAGCGGAAACACAGATACGCAGTATTTT.

The rearrangement uses TRBV5-4 and TRBJ2-6; D is unclear. This CDR3 spans 17 amino acids. The germline V and J ends were trimmed by 0 bases and 2 bases, with 12 bases remaining between them. Germline CDR1 SGHNT, CDR2 YYREEE (reference sequence). CDR3 DNA sequence: TGTGCCAGCAGCTTGGGATCCCGCTCGGCTGGGGCCAACGTCCTGACTTTC. Amino acid sequence: CASSLGSRSAGANVLTF.

This chain connects TRBV5-6 to TRBJ2-1, with D perhaps being TRBD1 or TRBD2 (6 bases each). Between the trimmed V and J ends, which lost 5 bases and 6 bases, there was a span of 18 bases. This CDR3 has 15 amino acids. The germline V gene has CDR1 SGHDT and CDR2 YYEEEE. CDR3 sequence reads: CASRGMGGVGNEQFF. For the CDR3, the DNA is TGTGCCAGCAGGGGGATGGGGGGCGTGGGCAATGAGCAGTTCTTC.

This clone has a single count. This sequence joins TRBV7-9 and TRBJ2-5; D is undetermined. The CDR3 sequence is 15 residues long. The V end lost 1 base, the J end lost 2 bases, and 11 bases lay between the germline ends. The germline CDR1 and CDR2 sequences are SEHNR and FQNEAQ (reference sequence). CDR3 bases: TGTGCCAGCAGCTTAGGAGAGAGCTTTCAAGAGACCCAGTACTTC. Its protein product is CASSLGESFQETQYF. Looking up the rest from reference TRBV7-9 and TRBJ2-5 gives the full variable domain: DTGVSQNPRHKITKRGQNVTFRCDPISEHNRLYWYRQTLGQGPEFLTYFQNEAQLEKSRLLSDRFSAERPKGSFSTLEIQRTEQGDSAMYLCASSLGESFQETQYFGPGTRLLVL.

V gene TRBV30 combines with J gene TRBJ2-1, with 7 bases lining up with TRBD2. Germline CDR1 GTSNPN, CDR2 SVGIG (reference sequence). There are 17 residues in the CDR3. The V and J ends lost 0 bases and 5 bases, in that order; junction bases with no gene match: 13. CDR3 sequence (DNA): TGTGCCTGGAGTGTACGTGCGGGAGTTCCTGGGGACAATGAGCAGTTCTTC. Amino acid sequence: CAWSVRAGVPGDNEQFF.

The chain carries TRBV19 and TRBJ1-1; D perhaps matches TRBD1 (6 bases). Germline values: CDR1 LNHDA, CDR2 SQIVND (reference sequence). The CDR3 runs 14 residues. The V end lost 6 bases, the J end lost 3 bases, and 14 bases lay between the germline ends. The CDR3 is CASRPRGGYTEAFF. CDR3 bases: TGTGCCAGTAGACCCAGGGGAGGGTACACTGAAGCTTTCTTT.

This clone showed up just once. The chain has TRBV28 and TRBJ2-3; D is uncertain. The CDR3 consists of 10 residues. V dropped 5 bases and J dropped 8 bases, with 5 bases sitting between them. From germline, CDR1 is MDHEN and CDR2 SYDVKM. The CDR3 protein is CASSRSTQYF. The CDR3 DNA sequence: TGTGCCAGCAGTCGAAGTACGCAGTATTTT.

This clone was seen only once. DNA for the CDR3: TGTGCCAGCACCTTCGGCGGACAGGGTGGTCAGCCCCAGCATTTT. Translating gives CASTFGGQGGQPQHF. The genes are TRBV7-2 and TRBJ1-5; 8 bases map to TRBD1. V lost 7 bases, J lost 6 bases, and 11 bases stayed unmatched. Germline assignment: CDR1 SGHTA and CDR2 FQGNSA. The CDR3 totals 15 residues.

The chain employs TRBV19 and TRBJ2-3; 9 nucleotides line up with TRBD2. Germline trimming cut 2 bases from V and 1 base from J; bases unmatched to any gene: 4. Looked up from germline, CDR1 is LNHDA and CDR2 is SQIVND (reference sequence). The CDR3 is 16 residues long. This CDR3 is CASSITRGGGTDTQYF. The CDR3 DNA reads as TGTGCCAGTAGTATAACCCGCGGGGGGGGCACAGATACGCAGTATTTT.

This clone came up a few times. The chain couples TRBV30 to TRBJ1-6; 9 bases line up with TRBD1. CDR1 and CDR2 from the germline V gene are GTSNPN and SVGIG (reference sequence). Unmatched junction bases numbered 7, after V lost 1 base and J lost 9 bases. The CDR3 spans 15 residues. The DNA of the CDR3 is TGTGCCTGGAGTGATAAGGGGACAGGGAGTTCACCCCTCCACTTT. It codes for CAWSDKGTGSSPLHF.